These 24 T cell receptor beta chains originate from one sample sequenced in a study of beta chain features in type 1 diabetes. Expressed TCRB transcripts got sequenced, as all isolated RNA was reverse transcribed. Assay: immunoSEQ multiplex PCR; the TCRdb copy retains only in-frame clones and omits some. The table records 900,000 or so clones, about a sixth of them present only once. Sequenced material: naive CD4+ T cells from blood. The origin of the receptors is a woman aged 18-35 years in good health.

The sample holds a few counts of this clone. The CDR3 reads CASSPAGLVTYEQYF. As DNA, the CDR3 is TGTGCCAGCAGCCCAGCGGGACTAGTTACCTACGAGCAGTACTTC. The genes are TRBV11-1 and TRBJ2-7; 8 bases map to TRBD2. Germline CDR1 reads SGHAT; CDR2 reads FQDESV (reference sequence). This CDR3 region has 15 residues. V lost 5 bases, J lost 2 bases, and 8 bases stayed unmatched.

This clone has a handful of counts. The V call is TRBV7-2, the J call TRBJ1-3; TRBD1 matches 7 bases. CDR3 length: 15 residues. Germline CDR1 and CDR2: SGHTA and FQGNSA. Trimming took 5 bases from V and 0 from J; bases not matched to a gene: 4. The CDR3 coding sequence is TGTGCCAGCAGCCAGACAGGGAGCTCTGGAAACACCATATATTTT. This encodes CASSQTGSSGNTIYF.

CDR3 sequence (DNA): TGTGCCAGTAGTTCCTTTGGGACTAGCGGGAGAACTTCTGTCACAGATACGCAGTATTTT. Its translation: CASSSFGTSGRTSVTDTQYF. The V call is TRBV19, the J call TRBJ2-3; the match to TRBD2 covers 14 bases. The CDR3 contains 20 residues. CDR1 is LNHDA and CDR2 is SQIVND in the germline V gene (reference sequence). After removal of 5 bases from V and 2 bases from J, the junction contained 15 bases not matched to a gene.

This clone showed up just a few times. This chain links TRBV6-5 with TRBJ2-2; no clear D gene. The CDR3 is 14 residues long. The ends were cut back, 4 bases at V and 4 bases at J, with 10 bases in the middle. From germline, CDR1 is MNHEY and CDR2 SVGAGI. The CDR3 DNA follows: TGTGCCAGCAGTTCGGATCTGGGCACCGGGGAGCTGTTTTTT. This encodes CASSSDLGTGELFF.

The CDR3 coding sequence is TGTGCCAGCAGCTTTGTCGGGAGATCTTCGGCTGAGCAGTACTTC. Translation: CASSFVGRSSAEQYF. The gene calls are TRBV7-9 and TRBJ2-7, with a weak D call TRBD2 (6 bases). The CDR3 contains 15 residues. CDR1 is SEHNR and CDR2 is FQNEAQ in the germline V gene (reference sequence). The V gene lost 3 bases and the J gene lost 7 bases, with 19 bases spanning the gap.

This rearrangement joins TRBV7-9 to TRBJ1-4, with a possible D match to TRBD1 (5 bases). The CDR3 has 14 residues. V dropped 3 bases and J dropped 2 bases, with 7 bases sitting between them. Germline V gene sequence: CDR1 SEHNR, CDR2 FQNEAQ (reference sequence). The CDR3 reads CASSFRQTNEKLFF. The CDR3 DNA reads TGTGCCAGCAGCTTTAGACAGACTAATGAAAAACTGTTTTTT. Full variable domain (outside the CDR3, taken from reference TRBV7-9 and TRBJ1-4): DTGVSQNPRHKITKRGQNVTFRCDPISEHNRLYWYRQTLGQGPEFLTYFQNEAQLEKSRLLSDRFSAERPKGSFSTLEIQRTEQGDSAMYLCASSFRQTNEKLFFGSGTQLSVL.

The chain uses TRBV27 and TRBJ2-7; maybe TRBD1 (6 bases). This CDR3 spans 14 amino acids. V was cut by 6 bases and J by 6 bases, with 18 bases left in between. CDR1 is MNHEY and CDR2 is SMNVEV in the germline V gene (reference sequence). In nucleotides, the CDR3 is TGTGCCAGCAGCTTCTTACAGGGAAGGGGCGAGCAGTACTTC. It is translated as CASSFLQGRGEQYF.

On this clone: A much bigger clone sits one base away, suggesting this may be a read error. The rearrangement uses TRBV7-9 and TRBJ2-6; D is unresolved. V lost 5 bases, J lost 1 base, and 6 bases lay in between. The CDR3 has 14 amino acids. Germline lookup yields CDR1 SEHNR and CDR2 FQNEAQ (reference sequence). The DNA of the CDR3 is TGTGCCAGCAGCCTGGAATCTGGGGCCAACGTCCTGACTTTC. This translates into CASSLESGANVLTF. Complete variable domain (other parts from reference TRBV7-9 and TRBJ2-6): DTGVSQNPRHKITKRGQNVTFRCDPISEHNRLYWYRQTLGQGPEFLTYFQNEAQLEKSRLLSDRFSAERPKGSFSTLEIQRTEQGDSAMYLCASSLESGANVLTFGAGSRLTVL.

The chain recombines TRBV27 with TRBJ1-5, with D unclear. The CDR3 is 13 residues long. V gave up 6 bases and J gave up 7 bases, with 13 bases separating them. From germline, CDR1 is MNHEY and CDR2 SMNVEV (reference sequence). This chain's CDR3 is CASRGRFSQPQHF. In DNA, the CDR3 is TGTGCCAGCAGGGGCAGGTTTTCCCAGCCCCAGCATTTT.

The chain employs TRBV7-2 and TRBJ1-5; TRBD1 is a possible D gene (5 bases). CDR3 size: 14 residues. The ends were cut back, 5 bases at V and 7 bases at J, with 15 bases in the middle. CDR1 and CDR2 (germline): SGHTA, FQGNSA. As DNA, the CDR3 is TGTGCCAGCAGCACTCGGGGGGGTCGGCAGCCCCAGCATTTT. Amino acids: CASSTRGGRQPQHF.

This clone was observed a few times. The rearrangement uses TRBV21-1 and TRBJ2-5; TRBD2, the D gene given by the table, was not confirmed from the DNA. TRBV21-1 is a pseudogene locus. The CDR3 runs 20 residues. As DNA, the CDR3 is TGTGCCAGCAGCACGGATGGACTAGCGGGATTGTCCCCACCAATTGAGACCCAGTACTTC. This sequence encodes CASSTDGLAGLSPPIETQYF.

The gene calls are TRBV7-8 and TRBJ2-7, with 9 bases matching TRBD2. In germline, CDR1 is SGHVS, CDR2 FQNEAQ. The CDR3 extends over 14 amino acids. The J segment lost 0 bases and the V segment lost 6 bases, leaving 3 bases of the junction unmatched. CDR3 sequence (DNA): TGTGCCAGCAGATTTAGCGGGAGCTCCTACGAGCAGTACTTC. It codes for CASRFSGSSYEQYF. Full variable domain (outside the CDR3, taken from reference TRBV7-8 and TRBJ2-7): GAGVSQSPRYKVAKRGQDVALRCDPISGHVSLFWYQQALGQGPEFLTYFQNEAQLDKSGLPSDRFFAERPEGSVSTLKIQRTQQEDSAVYLCASRFSGSSYEQYFGPGTRLTVT.

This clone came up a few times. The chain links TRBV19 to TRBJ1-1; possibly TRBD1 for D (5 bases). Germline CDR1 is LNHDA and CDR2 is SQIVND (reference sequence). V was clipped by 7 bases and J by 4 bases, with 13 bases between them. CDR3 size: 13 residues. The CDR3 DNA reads TGTGCCAGTACTCTGACAGCCAGCACTGAAGCTTTCTTT. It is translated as CASTLTASTEAFF.

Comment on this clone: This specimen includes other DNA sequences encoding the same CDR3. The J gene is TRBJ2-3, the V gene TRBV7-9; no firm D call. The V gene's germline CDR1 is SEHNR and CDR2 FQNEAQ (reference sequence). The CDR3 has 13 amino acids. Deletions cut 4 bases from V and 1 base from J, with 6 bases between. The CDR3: CASSSSRTDTQYF. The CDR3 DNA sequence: TGTGCCAGCAGCTCGAGCCGCACAGATACGCAGTATTTT. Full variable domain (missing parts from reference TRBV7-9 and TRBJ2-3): DTGVSQNPRHKITKRGQNVTFRCDPISEHNRLYWYRQTLGQGPEFLTYFQNEAQLEKSRLLSDRFSAERPKGSFSTLEIQRTEQGDSAMYLCASSSSRTDTQYFGPGTRLTVL.

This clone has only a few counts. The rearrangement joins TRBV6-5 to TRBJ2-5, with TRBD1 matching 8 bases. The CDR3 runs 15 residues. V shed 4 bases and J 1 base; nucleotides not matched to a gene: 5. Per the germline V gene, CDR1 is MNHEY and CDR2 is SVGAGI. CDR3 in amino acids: CASSFGQGGQETQYF. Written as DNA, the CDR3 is TGTGCCAGCAGTTTCGGACAGGGAGGCCAAGAGACCCAGTACTTC.

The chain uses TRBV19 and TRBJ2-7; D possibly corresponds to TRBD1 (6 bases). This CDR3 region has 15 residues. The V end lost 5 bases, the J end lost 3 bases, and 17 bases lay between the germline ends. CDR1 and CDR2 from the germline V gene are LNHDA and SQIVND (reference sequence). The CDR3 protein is CASSVGRGGYYEQYF. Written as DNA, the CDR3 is TGTGCCAGTAGTGTGGGTCGAGGGGGATACTACGAGCAGTACTTC.

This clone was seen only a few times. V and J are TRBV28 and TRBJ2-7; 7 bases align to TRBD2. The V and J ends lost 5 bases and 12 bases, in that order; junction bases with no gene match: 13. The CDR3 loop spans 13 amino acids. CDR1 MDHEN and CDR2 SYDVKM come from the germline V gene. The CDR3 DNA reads TGTGCCAGCAGTAACACCGGCGGGAGAGAATTGTACTTC. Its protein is CASSNTGGRELYF. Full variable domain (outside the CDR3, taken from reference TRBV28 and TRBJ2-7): DVKVTQSSRYLVKRTGEKVFLECVQDMDHENMFWYRQDPGLGLRLIYFSYDVKMKEKGDIPEGYSVSREKKERFSLILESASTNQTSMYLCASSNTGGRELYFGPGTRLTVT.

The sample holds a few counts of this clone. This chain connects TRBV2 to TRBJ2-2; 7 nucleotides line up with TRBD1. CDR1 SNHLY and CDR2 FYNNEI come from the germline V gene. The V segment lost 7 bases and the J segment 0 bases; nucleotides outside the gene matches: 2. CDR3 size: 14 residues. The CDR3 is CASTGTANTGELFF. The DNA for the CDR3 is TGTGCCAGCACCGGGACAGCGAACACCGGGGAGCTGTTTTTT.

CDR3 region: CASSELGVAKNIQYF. CDR3 coding DNA: TGTGCCAGCAGTGAACTAGGGGTAGCCAAAAACATTCAGTACTTC. The rearrangement joins TRBV28 to TRBJ2-4; D is tentatively TRBD1 or TRBD2 (5 bases each). V shed 5 bases and J shed 0 bases, with 11 bases lying between them. The CDR3 loop spans 15 amino acids. CDR1 MDHEN and CDR2 SYDVKM come from the germline V gene.

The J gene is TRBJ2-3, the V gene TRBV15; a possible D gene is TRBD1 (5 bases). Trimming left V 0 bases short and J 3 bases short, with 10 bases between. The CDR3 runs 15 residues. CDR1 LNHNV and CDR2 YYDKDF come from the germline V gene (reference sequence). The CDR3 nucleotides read TGTGCCACCAGCAGAGATCAGGGTAGTACAGATACGCAGTATTTT. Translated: CATSRDQGSTDTQYF.

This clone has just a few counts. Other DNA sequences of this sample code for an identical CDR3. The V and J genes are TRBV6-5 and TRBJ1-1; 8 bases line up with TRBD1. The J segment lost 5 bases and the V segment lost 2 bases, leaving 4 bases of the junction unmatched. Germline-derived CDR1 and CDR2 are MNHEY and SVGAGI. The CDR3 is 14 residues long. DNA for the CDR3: TGTGCCAGCAGTTACCGAACAGGGGGGACTGAAGCTTTCTTT. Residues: CASSYRTGGTEAFF.

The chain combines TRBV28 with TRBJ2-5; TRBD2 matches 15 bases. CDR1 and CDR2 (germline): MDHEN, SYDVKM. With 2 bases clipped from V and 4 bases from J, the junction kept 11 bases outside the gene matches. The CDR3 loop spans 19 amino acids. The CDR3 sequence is CASSLRTGLAGGLRETQYF. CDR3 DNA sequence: TGTGCCAGCAGTTTAAGGACGGGACTAGCGGGAGGACTCCGAGAGACCCAGTACTTC.

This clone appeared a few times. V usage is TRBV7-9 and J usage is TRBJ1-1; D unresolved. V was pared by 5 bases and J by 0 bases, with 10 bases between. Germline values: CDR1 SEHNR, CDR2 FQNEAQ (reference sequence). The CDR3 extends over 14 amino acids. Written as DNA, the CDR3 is TGTGCCAGCAGCCAGGTTCAGATGAACACTGAAGCTTTCTTT. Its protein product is CASSQVQMNTEAFF.

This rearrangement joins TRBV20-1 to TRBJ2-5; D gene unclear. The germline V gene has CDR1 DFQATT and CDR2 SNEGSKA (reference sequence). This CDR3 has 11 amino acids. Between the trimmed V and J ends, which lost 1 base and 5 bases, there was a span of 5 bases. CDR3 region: CSARVPETQYF. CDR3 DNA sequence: TGCAGTGCTAGAGTTCCGGAGACCCAGTACTTC.